The clone carrying this TCR beta chain was seen repeatedly, ten times or more. Antigen specificity is unknown. This sample is drawn from a study of T cells in Graves' hyperthyroidism and ophthalmopathy. Study context: Prior to any treatment, at the point of initial diagnosis, peripheral blood was collected. Broader study findings: In simple terms, a model built on 13 V-J features told ophthalmopathy apart from stable hyperthyroidism. Blood shared most expanded thyroid clonotypes above 0.001. Ophthalmopathy, as predicted by the model, came a median roughly 6.5 months after the prediction.

Amplification targeted TCR beta CDR3 regions from RNA transcripts. HTBI primers were employed in a first-round RT-PCR of the TCR CDR3. TCRdb ran MiXCR on the multiplex PCR reads and lists one entry per CDR3 protein. The sample includes about 350,000 distinct CDR3 sequences, approximately 15% seen only once; the top ten take around 23%. Trimming took off 4 bases at V and 3 bases at J, with 12 bases between the two ends. Looked up from germline, CDR1 is SGHAT and CDR2 is FQNNGV. The CDR3 is 14 residues long. The chain carries TRBV11-2 and TRBJ2-5; D remains unclear. Sequenced material: blood. The receptor was isolated from a woman aged 30 to 39 with Graves' hyperthyroidism. The CDR3 region has the DNA TGTGCCAGCAGCTCCGCCCTTACCGAAGAGACCCAGTACTTC. It translates to CASSSALTEETQYF.